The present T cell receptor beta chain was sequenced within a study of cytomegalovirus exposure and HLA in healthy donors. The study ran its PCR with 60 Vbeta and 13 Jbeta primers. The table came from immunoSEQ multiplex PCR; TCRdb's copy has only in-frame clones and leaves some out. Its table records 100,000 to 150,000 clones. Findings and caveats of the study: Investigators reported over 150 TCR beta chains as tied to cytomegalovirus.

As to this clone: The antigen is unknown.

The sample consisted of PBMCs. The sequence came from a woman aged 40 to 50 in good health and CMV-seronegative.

The CDR3, as DNA: TGTGCCAGCAGTTTACCGGACAGGAGGGACACTGAAGCTTTCTTT. Translating it yields CASSLPDRRDTEAFF. The chain combines TRBV28 with TRBJ1-1; 7 bases agree with TRBD1. Unmatched junction bases numbered 6, after V lost 2 bases and J lost 3 bases. Germline V gene sequence: CDR1 MDHEN, CDR2 SYDVKM. This CDR3 region has 15 residues.